This T cell receptor beta chain was identified in a study of T cell repertoires in cytomegalovirus infection. As for the study in general: Recently identified HLA-C-restricted CMV epitopes were among the peptides used. Public TCR beta signature analysis indicated the presence of both CMV infection and matching HLA type.

Findings of the study overall: CMV carriers with the relevant HLA were identified by cumulative public TCR beta family frequency. The study found HLA-C-restricted CMV-specific TCR beta clonotypes dominating the ex vivo response.

Remarks on this clonotype: Its antigen is not identified.

MiXCR was run by TCRdb on the reads, yielding one entry per CDR3 protein. Counted here are roughly 990,000 distinct CDR3 sequences, about 33% occurring once; the ten biggest clones make up roughly 13%. This specimen consisted of cultured CD8+ T cells from PBMCs, obtained from culture after CMV antigen stimulation. The source of this sequence is a human donor in good health (CMV status not recorded). Some clones in this sample may be carry-over from other donors' samples.

CDR3 residues: CASSPNRGRLADTQYF. The CDR3, as DNA: TGTGCCAGCAGCCCAAACAGGGGGCGACTGGCAGATACGCAGTATTTT. This sequence joins TRBV7-6 and TRBJ2-3, with 9 bases matching TRBD1. CDR3 length: 16 residues. Germline V gene lookup returns CDR1 SGHVS and CDR2 FNYEAQ. Unmatched junction bases numbered 10, after V lost 5 bases and J lost 4 bases.